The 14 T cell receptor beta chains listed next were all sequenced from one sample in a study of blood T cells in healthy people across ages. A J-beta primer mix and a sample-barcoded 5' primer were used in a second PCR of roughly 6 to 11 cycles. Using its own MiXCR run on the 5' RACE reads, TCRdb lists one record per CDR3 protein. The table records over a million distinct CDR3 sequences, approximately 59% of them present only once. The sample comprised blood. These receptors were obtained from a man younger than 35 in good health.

The CDR3 region is CASSELPINEKLFF. The CDR3, as DNA: TGTGCCAGCAGTGAATTGCCGATTAATGAAAAACTGTTTTTT. The chain recombines TRBV6-1 with TRBJ1-4; D is ambiguous. The CDR3 extends over 14 amino acids. V was cut by 2 bases and J by 4 bases, with 8 bases left in between. Germline CDR1 reads MNHNS; CDR2 reads SASEGT.

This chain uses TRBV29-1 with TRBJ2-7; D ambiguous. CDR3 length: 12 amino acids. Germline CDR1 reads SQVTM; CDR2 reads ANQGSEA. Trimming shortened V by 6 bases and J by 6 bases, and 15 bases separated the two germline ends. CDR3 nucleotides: TGCAGCGTCCACGACTCAGGTCTCGAGCAGTACTTC. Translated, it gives CSVHDSGLEQYF.

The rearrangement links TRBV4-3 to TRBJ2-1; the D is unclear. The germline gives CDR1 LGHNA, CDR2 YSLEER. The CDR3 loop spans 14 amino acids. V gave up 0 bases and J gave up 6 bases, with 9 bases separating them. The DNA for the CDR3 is TGCGCCAGCAGCCAAGATAACGTGGCCAATGAGCAGTTCTTC. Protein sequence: CASSQDNVANEQFF.

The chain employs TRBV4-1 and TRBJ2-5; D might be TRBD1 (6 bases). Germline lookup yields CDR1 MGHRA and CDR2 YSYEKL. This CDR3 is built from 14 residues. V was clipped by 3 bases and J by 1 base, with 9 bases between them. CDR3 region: CASSHRQAQETQYF. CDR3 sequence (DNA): TGCGCCAGCAGCCACCGACAGGCCCAAGAGACCCAGTACTTC.

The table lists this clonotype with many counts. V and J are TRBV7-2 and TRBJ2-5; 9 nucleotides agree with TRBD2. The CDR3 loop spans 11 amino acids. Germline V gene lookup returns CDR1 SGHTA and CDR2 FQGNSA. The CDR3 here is CASREGETQYF. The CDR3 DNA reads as TGTGCGTCGCGGGAGGGAGAGACCCAGTACTTC.

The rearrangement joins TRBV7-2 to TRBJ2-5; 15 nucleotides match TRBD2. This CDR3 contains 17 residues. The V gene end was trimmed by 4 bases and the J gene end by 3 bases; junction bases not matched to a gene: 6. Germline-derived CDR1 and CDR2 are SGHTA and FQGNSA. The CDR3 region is CASSSNGLAGGKETQYF. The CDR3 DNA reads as TGTGCCAGCAGCTCCAATGGACTAGCGGGGGGGAAAGAGACCCAGTACTTC.

In DNA, the CDR3 is TGTGCCAGCAGTGTCGAGCTCTCGGGCTACACCTTC. Translating it yields CASSVELSGYTF. The chain uses TRBV2 and TRBJ1-2; no clear D. Trimming pared 4 bases from V and 8 bases from J, leaving 11 bases between. The V gene's germline CDR1 is SNHLY and CDR2 FYNNEI. The CDR3 is made up of 12 amino acids.

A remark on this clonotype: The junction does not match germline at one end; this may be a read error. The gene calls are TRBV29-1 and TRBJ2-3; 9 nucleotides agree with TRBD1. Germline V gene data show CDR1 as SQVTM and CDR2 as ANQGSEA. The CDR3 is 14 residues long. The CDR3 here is CSVEGQGGTDTRYF. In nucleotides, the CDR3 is TGCAGCGTTGAGGGACAGGGTGGTACAGATACGCGGTATTTT.

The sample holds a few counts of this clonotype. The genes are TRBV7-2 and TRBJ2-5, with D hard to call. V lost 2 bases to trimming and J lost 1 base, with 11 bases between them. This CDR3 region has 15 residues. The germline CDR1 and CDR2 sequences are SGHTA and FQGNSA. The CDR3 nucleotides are TGTGCCAGCAGCTTAATGGGCCGGGTCCAAGAGACCCAGTACTTC. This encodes CASSLMGRVQETQYF.

The CDR3 sequence is CATGRVRETDTQYF. The CDR3 nucleotides read TGTGCCACCGGACGGGTACGGGAAACAGATACGCAGTATTTT. The chain recombines TRBV15 with TRBJ2-3, with D tentatively TRBD2 (5 bases). The ends were cut back, 8 bases at V and 3 bases at J, with 15 bases in the middle. The CDR3 has 14 residues. Germline V lookup: CDR1 LNHNV, CDR2 YYDKDF (reference sequence).

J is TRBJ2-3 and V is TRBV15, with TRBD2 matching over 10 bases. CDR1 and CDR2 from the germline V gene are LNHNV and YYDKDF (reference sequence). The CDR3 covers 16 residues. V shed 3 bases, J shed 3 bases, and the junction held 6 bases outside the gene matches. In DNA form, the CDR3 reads TGTGCCACCAGCAGCCTAACTAGCGGGGTGACAGATACGCAGTATTTT. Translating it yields CATSSLTSGVTDTQYF.

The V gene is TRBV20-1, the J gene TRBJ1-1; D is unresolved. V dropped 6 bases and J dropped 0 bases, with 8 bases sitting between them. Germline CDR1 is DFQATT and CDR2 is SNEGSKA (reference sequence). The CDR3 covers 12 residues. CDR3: CSAYKLNTEAFF. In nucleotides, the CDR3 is TGCAGTGCCTACAAGTTGAACACTGAAGCTTTCTTT.

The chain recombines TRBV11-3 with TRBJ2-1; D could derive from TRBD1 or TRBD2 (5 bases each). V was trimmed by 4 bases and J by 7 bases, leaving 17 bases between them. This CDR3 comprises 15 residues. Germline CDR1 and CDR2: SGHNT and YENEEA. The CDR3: CASSSKPGWGNEQFF. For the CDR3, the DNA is TGTGCCAGCAGCTCCAAACCAGGATGGGGGAATGAGCAGTTCTTC.

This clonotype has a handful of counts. DNA of the CDR3: TGTGCCAGCAGACCAATCAGCTCTGGGGCCAACGTCCTGACTTTC. Amino acid sequence: CASRPISSGANVLTF. The chain recombines TRBV12-3 or TRBV12-4 with TRBJ2-6; no clear D. V was shortened by 6 bases and J by 0 bases, with 9 bases between the two germline ends. The CDR3 totals 15 residues.